This T cell receptor beta chain was documented in a study of post-analysis software for immune sequencing data. The study's findings and limits: Strong co-clustering by F measure linked samples that shared a preparation batch. When patients were compared with controls, 4 or 5 TRBV segments were more frequent, TRBV5-6, TRBV5-1 and TRBV20-1 among them. Normalized Chao1 diversity was significantly reduced in patients versus controls.

Every TCR beta cDNA library bore unique molecular identifiers. Input populations of roughly 1 to 11 million T cells gave rise to some 500,000 cDNA molecules. MiXCR, run by TCRdb on the PCR reads, gives a single entry per CDR3 protein. The sample lists approximately 730,000 distinct CDR3 sequences, under 60% seen once, with just under 5% in the top ten. This clonotype showed up just a few times. The antigen is unknown. This CDR3 comprises 15 residues. The ends lost 2 bases at V and 1 base at J; junction bases unmatched: 5. Germline loops: CDR1 MNHEY, CDR2 SMNVEV (reference sequence). Source material: blood. This receptor was obtained from a girl under 18 with multiple sclerosis. This chain links TRBV27 with TRBJ2-7; 7 bases match TRBD2. The CDR3 sequence: CASSLRGVGSYEQYF. The CDR3 coding sequence is TGTGCCAGCAGTTTACGGGGGGTGGGGTCCTACGAGCAGTACTTC.